Presented here are 30 T cell receptor beta chains from one specimen sequenced in a study of CD8 T cells in ankylosing spondylitis. TCRdb reanalysed the 5' RACE reads using MiXCR and keeps one entry per CDR3 protein. Here the sample spans about 300,000 distinct CDR3 sequences, approximately 10% being singletons. Sample: blood, either unsorted or a sorted T cell fraction (not recorded which). The origin of the receptors is a female donor with ankylosing spondylitis or in good health (not recorded which).

J is TRBJ2-1 and V is TRBV12-3 or TRBV12-4, with D perhaps matching TRBD2 (7 bases). Trimming removed 3 bases at V and 7 bases at J, with 16 bases between. This CDR3 is 15 amino acids long. For the CDR3, the DNA is TGTGCCAGCAGTTTTGGGTGGGGGGGCCTGAATGAGCAGTTCTTC. It encodes CASSFGWGGLNEQFF.

This clonotype was recorded many times. J is TRBJ2-7 and V is TRBV5-1; D is undetermined. In germline, CDR1 is SGHRS, CDR2 YFSETQ. The CDR3 consists of 14 residues. V dropped 0 bases and J dropped 2 bases, with 9 bases sitting between them. The chain's CDR3 is CASSLVGVTYEQYF. CDR3 bases: TGCGCCAGCAGCTTGGTTGGGGTCACCTACGAGCAGTACTTC.

The CDR3 loop reads CASGNGLRNEQFF. The DNA for the CDR3 is TGTGCCAGCGGCAACGGCTTAAGGAATGAGCAGTTCTTC. V and J are TRBV9 and TRBJ2-1; D is uncertain. Germline-derived CDR1 and CDR2 are SGDLS and YYNGEE. Trimming shortened V by 7 bases and J by 7 bases, and 15 bases separated the two germline ends. There are 13 residues in the CDR3. The variable domain in full, with the rest retrieved from reference TRBV9 and TRBJ2-1, is DSGVTQTPKHLITATGQRVTLRCSPRSGDLSVYWYQQSLDQGLQFLIQYYNGEERAKGNILERFSAQQFPDLHSELNLSSLELGDSALYFCASGNGLRNEQFFGPGTRLTVL.

This clonotype appeared many times. The rearrangement joins TRBV20-1 to TRBJ2-3; D may be TRBD2 (5 bases). This CDR3 region has 14 residues. V was cut by 3 bases and J by 5 bases, with 15 bases left in between. Germline CDR1 reads DFQATT; CDR2 reads SNEGSKA (reference sequence). CDR3 sequence (DNA): TGCAGTGCTAGGGTGGGAGCCCAGCAAGATACGCAGTATTTT. It encodes CSARVGAQQDTQYF.

This clonotype was seen only a few times. The chain combines TRBV29-1 with TRBJ1-2; TRBD1 aligns across 8 bases. With 8 bases clipped from V and 3 bases from J, the junction kept 14 bases outside the gene matches. The length of the CDR3 is 15 residues. The V gene's germline CDR1 is SQVTM and CDR2 ANQGSEA. The CDR3 loop is CSIRPLTGADYGYTF. In DNA form, the CDR3 reads TGCAGCATCCGACCTTTGACAGGGGCCGACTATGGCTACACCTTC.

The sample holds many counts of this clonotype. The J gene is TRBJ2-3, the V gene TRBV6-5; D may be TRBD1 or TRBD2 (5 bases each). V was clipped by 2 bases and J by 1 base, with 10 bases between them. Germline-derived CDR1 and CDR2 are MNHEY and SVGAGI. The CDR3 loop spans 15 amino acids. This chain's CDR3 is CASSYGGSRTDTQYF. CDR3 DNA sequence: TGTGCCAGCAGTTACGGGGGAAGTCGCACAGATACGCAGTATTTT.

This clonotype was seen repeatedly, ten times or more. The rearrangement links TRBV20-1 to TRBJ2-3; D ambiguous. Looked up from germline, CDR1 is DFQATT and CDR2 is SNEGSKA (reference sequence). Deletions cut 5 bases from V and 0 bases from J, with 15 bases between. The CDR3 consists of 15 residues. The CDR3 coding sequence is TGCAGTGCTCTCGACCCCCAAGGTAGCACAGATACGCAGTATTTT. As protein: CSALDPQGSTDTQYF.

This clonotype was picked up many times. The chain recombines TRBV28 with TRBJ2-5, with 9 bases aligning to TRBD2. With 2 bases clipped from V and 0 bases from J, the junction kept 4 bases outside the gene matches. This CDR3 region has 16 residues. Per the germline V gene, CDR1 is MDHEN and CDR2 is SYDVKM. The CDR3 DNA reads TGTGCCAGCAGTTTAGTGACTAGCGGTAACCAAGAGACCCAGTACTTC. This encodes CASSLVTSGNQETQYF.

This clonotype has more than one count but fewer than ten. The chain links TRBV6-2 or TRBV6-3 to TRBJ2-1, with 13 bases aligning to TRBD2. The germline V gene encodes CDR1 MNHEY and CDR2 SVGEGT. The V and J ends lost 5 bases and 4 bases, in that order; junction bases with no gene match: 2. The CDR3 sequence is 15 residues long. CDR3 nucleotides: TGTGCCAGCAGTGGACTAGCGGGAGAGTACAATGAGCAGTTCTTC. It translates to CASSGLAGEYNEQFF.

The rearrangement joins TRBV30 to TRBJ2-7; 10 nucleotides line up with TRBD2. Trimming removed 3 bases from V and 4 bases from J; junction bases left unmatched: 6. The CDR3 length is 14 residues. Germline loops: CDR1 GTSNPN, CDR2 SVGIG (reference sequence). CDR3 bases: TGTGCCTGGAGCATCGGACTAGCGGTGTACGAGCAGTACTTC. It yields the protein CAWSIGLAVYEQYF. Complete variable domain (other parts from reference TRBV30 and TRBJ2-7): SQTIHQWPATLVQPVGSPLSLECTVEGTSNPNLYWYRQAAGRGLQLLFYSVGIGQISSEVPQNLSASRPQDRQFILSSKKLLLSDSGFYLCAWSIGLAVYEQYFGPGTRLTVT.

This clonotype was observed at least ten times. A read error may account for a junction end that differs from germline. The rearrangement uses TRBV12-3 or TRBV12-4 and TRBJ1-1; TRBD1 is a possible D gene (5 bases). The CDR3 sequence is 14 residues long. The CDR3 nucleotides are TGCGCCAGCAGCTTTGGACAATTGAACACTGAAGCTTTCTTT. It specifies CASSFGQLNTEAFF.

This clonotype was found many times. V usage is TRBV5-1 and J usage is TRBJ2-2, with D unresolved. CDR1 SGHRS and CDR2 YFSETQ come from the germline V gene. V lost 4 bases to trimming and J lost 4 bases, with 20 bases between them. This CDR3 is 17 amino acids long. DNA for the CDR3: TGCGCCAGCAGCGCGATCACCGGGTATATTCCCACCGGGGAGCTGTTTTTT. Translated, it gives CASSAITGYIPTGELFF.

This clonotype was picked up many times. The gene calls are TRBV12-3 or TRBV12-4 and TRBJ2-7; 10 bases are a match to TRBD1. The CDR3 spans 15 residues. Trimming removed 6 bases from V and 6 bases from J; junction bases left unmatched: 11. CDR3 protein: CASRTGTGEGLEQYF. In nucleotides, the CDR3 is TGTGCCAGCAGAACCGGGACAGGGGAAGGACTCGAGCAGTACTTC.

This clonotype was observed many times. The rearrangement joins TRBV5-1 to TRBJ2-7; perhaps D is TRBD1 or TRBD2 (6 bases each). V lost 0 bases and J lost 7, with 17 bases in between. The CDR3 covers 15 residues. Germline CDR1 is SGHRS and CDR2 is YFSETQ. The CDR3 loop reads CASSLEGGRNLEQYF. CDR3 coding DNA: TGCGCCAGCAGCTTGGAAGGGGGGCGTAACTTAGAGCAGTACTTC.

This clonotype was counted many times. The chain has TRBV5-5 and TRBJ1-5; the D is unclear. The V end was cut by 0 bases, the J end by 0 bases, with 4 bases between. This CDR3 has 14 residues. Germline V gives CDR1 SGHKS, CDR2 YYEKEE (reference sequence). Written as DNA, the CDR3 is TGTGCCAGCAGCTTGGCCCCTAGCAATCAGCCCCAGCATTTT. It is translated as CASSLAPSNQPQHF.

In regard to this clonotype: A read error may be the cause here, since a much bigger clone is one base away. The chain uses TRBV20-1 and TRBJ1-2; no clear D. The germline CDR1 and CDR2 sequences are DFQATT and SNEGSKA (reference sequence). This CDR3 is built from 13 residues. V dropped 1 base and J dropped 6 bases, with 12 bases sitting between them. The CDR3 is CSARGGVQDGYTF. The CDR3 DNA is TGCAGTGCTAGAGGTGGGGTGCAAGATGGCTACACCTTC.

This clonotype was seen ten or more times. The V gene is TRBV29-1, the J gene TRBJ1-2; maybe TRBD1 (5 bases). V shed 6 bases and J shed 6 bases, with 11 bases lying between them. Germline CDR1 and CDR2: SQVTM and ANQGSEA. This CDR3 contains 11 residues. The CDR3 is CSVLQGNGYTF. CDR3 DNA: TGCAGCGTACTCCAGGGAAATGGCTACACCTTC.

The sample holds many counts of this clonotype. The rearrangement links TRBV20-1 to TRBJ2-7; TRBD2 agrees at 8 bases. CDR1 is DFQATT and CDR2 is SNEGSKA in the germline V gene (reference sequence). The V segment lost 3 bases and the J segment 6 bases; nucleotides outside the gene matches: 7. This CDR3 has 13 residues. CDR3 region: CSARSGRAVEQYF. The DNA of the CDR3 is TGCAGTGCTAGGTCCGGGAGGGCGGTCGAGCAGTACTTC.

The chain carries TRBV7-2 and TRBJ2-7, with D tentatively TRBD1 (5 bases). CDR3 length: 14 residues. The V and J ends lost 1 base and 5 bases respectively, with 12 bases between them. Germline CDR1 reads SGHTA; CDR2 reads FQGNSA. DNA of the CDR3: TGTGCCAGCAGCTTAGATGGGGCGGAAGACGAGCAGTACTTC. It is translated as CASSLDGAEDEQYF. The full variable domain, with the rest looked up from reference TRBV7-2 and TRBJ2-7, is GAGVSQSPSNKVTEKGKDVELRCDPISGHTALYWYRQSLGQGLEFLIYFQGNSAPDKSGLPSDRFSAERTGGSVSTLTIQRTQQEDSAVYLCASSLDGAEDEQYFGPGTRLTVT.

This clonotype occurred many times. V and J are TRBV6-2 or TRBV6-3 and TRBJ2-2, with D possibly TRBD2 on 6 matching bases. Germline V gene sequence: CDR1 MNHEY, CDR2 SVGEGT. This CDR3 region has 15 residues. Trimming took 4 bases from V and 1 from J, leaving 10 bases between them. The CDR3 nucleotides read TGTGCCAGCAGTTCCGGGACTCAGAACACCGGGGAGCTGTTTTTT. Translating gives CASSSGTQNTGELFF.

This clonotype was counted ten times or more. The chain carries TRBV12-3 or TRBV12-4 and TRBJ1-2, with 7 nucleotides matching TRBD1. Trimming took 6 bases from V and 2 from J; bases not matched to a gene: 12. The CDR3 spans 16 residues. The chain's CDR3 is CASSRTGTVANYGYTF. The CDR3 DNA sequence: TGTGCCAGCAGCCGTACCGGGACAGTAGCCAACTATGGCTACACCTTC.

This clonotype was detected ten times or more. This rearrangement joins TRBV20-1 to TRBJ2-1, with D possibly TRBD2 on 6 matching bases. V lost 5 bases, J lost 8 bases, and 19 bases lay in between. Germline CDR1 DFQATT, CDR2 SNEGSKA (reference sequence). There are 14 residues in the CDR3. In nucleotides, the CDR3 is TGCAGTGCTCCTCTCCGGCCGGGAGTTTATGAGCAGTTCTTC. This sequence encodes CSAPLRPGVYEQFF.

This clonotype turned up a few times. This rearrangement joins TRBV5-5 to TRBJ2-2; D ambiguous. The CDR3 has 16 amino acids. V lost 4 bases to trimming and J lost 6 bases, with 19 bases between them. Germline lookup yields CDR1 SGHKS and CDR2 YYEKEE (reference sequence). The chain's CDR3 is CASSLDTHRTSGELFF. CDR3 DNA sequence: TGTGCCAGCAGCCTAGACACCCACCGCACCTCCGGGGAGCTGTTTTTT.

This chain joins TRBV5-5 and TRBJ1-1, with D unclear. The CDR3 has 15 amino acids. V shed 4 bases and J shed 5 bases, with 18 bases lying between them. Germline V gene sequence: CDR1 SGHKS, CDR2 YYEKEE (reference sequence). CDR3 DNA: TGTGCCAGCAGCCTGGTCGACCTGGGTGAAACTGAAGCTTTCTTT. The encoded protein is CASSLVDLGETEAFF.

This CDR3 is CASSLEYRGGYSNQPQHF. CDR3 nucleotides: TGTGCCAGCAGCTTGGAGTACAGGGGAGGATATAGCAATCAGCCCCAGCATTTT. The V and J genes are TRBV5-5 and TRBJ1-5, with 7 positions matching TRBD1. Trimming removed 0 bases from V and 0 bases from J; junction bases left unmatched: 9. Germline-derived CDR1 and CDR2 are SGHKS and YYEKEE (reference sequence). The CDR3 is 18 amino acids.

The rearrangement joins TRBV4-1 to TRBJ2-3; D unclear. The V gene's germline CDR1 is MGHRA and CDR2 YSYEKL. The V end was cut by 0 bases, the J end by 3 bases, with 13 bases between. The CDR3 covers 16 residues. In nucleotides, the CDR3 is TGCGCCAGCAGCCAAGAGTCTCGGGTGGGGACAGATACGCAGTATTTT. Amino acids: CASSQESRVGTDTQYF.

The chain employs TRBV20-1 and TRBJ2-7; D is uncertain. Germline assignment: CDR1 DFQATT and CDR2 SNEGSKA (reference sequence). The CDR3 contains 12 residues. V dropped 3 bases and J dropped 4 bases, with 10 bases sitting between them. For the CDR3, the DNA is TGCAGTGCTAGGACAACCTTTTACGAGCAGTACTTC. This gives the protein CSARTTFYEQYF.

The rearrangement links TRBV5-6 to TRBJ1-2, with D possibly TRBD1 on 5 matching bases. Germline loops: CDR1 SGHDT, CDR2 YYEEEE. The CDR3 is 13 residues long. The V end was cut by 0 bases, the J end by 6 bases, with 9 bases between. CDR3 bases: TGTGCCAGCAGCTTGGCGGCAGGGCATGGCTACACCTTC. It codes for CASSLAAGHGYTF.

This clonotype was seen many times. The chain employs TRBV20-1 and TRBJ1-6, with D maybe TRBD1 (5 bases). This CDR3 spans 13 amino acids. Between the trimmed V and J ends, which lost 5 bases and 10 bases, there was a span of 15 bases. The germline CDR1 and CDR2 sequences are DFQATT and SNEGSKA (reference sequence). The CDR3 bases are TGCAGTGCTCGTGGGGGGGGGAGATCACCCCTCCACTTT. It translates to CSARGGGRSPLHF.

This chain links TRBV6-5 with TRBJ1-4, with D uncertain. CDR3 length equals 15 residues. Per germline, CDR1 MNHEY and CDR2 SVGAGI. V was pared by 2 bases and J by 2 bases, with 9 bases between. The DNA of the CDR3 is TGTGCCAGCAGTTACCGGAAGAACACTAATGAAAAACTGTTTTTT. It specifies CASSYRKNTNEKLFF.